These T cell receptor beta chains were read from a single sample in a study of cytomegalovirus exposure and HLA in healthy donors. Profiled with immunoSEQ multiplex PCR; TCRdb holds only in-frame clones, not every one. This sample carries some 170,000 clones, about 90% of them seen once, and the ten largest clones take around 3.8%. Sequencing was performed on PBMCs. The receptors shown here come from a man younger than 30 in good health and CMV-seropositive. The CDR3 runs from the conserved cysteine through the conserved F or W. The D gene is left open where the match is weak. A row's size may be missing; if present it is once, few, many or a size class.

D gene: -
V gene: TRBV7-7
J gene: TRBJ2-5
CDR3 length: 14
clone size: -
CDR3 protein: CASSPFQGSETQYF
CDR3 DNA: TGTGCTAGCTCCCCGTTCCAGGGGTCAGAGACCCAGTACTTC

D gene: -
V gene: TRBV29-1
J gene: TRBJ2-2
CDR3 length: 14
clone size: -
CDR3 protein: CSVELAGRTGELFF
CDR3 DNA: TGCAGCGTTGAGCTCGCAGGAAGAACCGGGGAGCTGTTTTTT

D gene: -
V gene: TRBV7-9
J gene: TRBJ2-1
CDR3 length: 14
clone size: -
CDR3 protein: CASSSPEGYNEQFF
CDR3 DNA: TGTGCCAGCAGCTCGCCCGAGGGCTACAATGAGCAGTTCTTC

D gene: -
V gene: TRBV20-1
J gene: TRBJ2-1
CDR3 length: 10
clone size: -
CDR3 protein: CSARNLEQFF
CDR3 DNA: TGCAGTGCTAGGAACTTGGAGCAGTTCTTC

D gene: -
V gene: TRBV10-3
J gene: TRBJ1-5
CDR3 length: 14
clone size: -
CDR3 protein: CATGEQEANQPQHF
CDR3 DNA: TGTGCCACGGGGGAACAGGAAGCCAATCAGCCCCAGCATTTT

D gene: TRBD1
V gene: TRBV10-3
J gene: TRBJ2-1
CDR3 length: 14
clone size: -
CDR3 protein: CAIRPGQGVNEQFF
CDR3 DNA: TGTGCCATCAGGCCGGGACAGGGGGTAAATGAGCAGTTCTTC

D gene: -
V gene: TRBV18
J gene: TRBJ2-7
CDR3 length: 14
clone size: -
CDR3 protein: CASSQGTHSYEQYF
CDR3 DNA: TGTGCCAGCTCGCAAGGGACACACTCCTACGAGCAGTACTTC

D gene: TRBD2
V gene: TRBV6-4
J gene: TRBJ2-1
CDR3 length: 14
clone size: few
CDR3 protein: CASSAGTSSNEQFF
CDR3 DNA: TGTGCCAGCAGCGCCGGGACTAGCTCCAATGAGCAGTTCTTC

D gene: TRBD1
V gene: TRBV28
J gene: TRBJ1-2
CDR3 length: 16
clone size: -
CDR3 protein: CASSPPGQLINYGYTF
CDR3 DNA: TGTGCCAGCAGTCCTCCGGGACAGCTTATTAACTATGGCTACACCTTC

D gene: TRBD1
V gene: TRBV7-9
J gene: TRBJ1-3
CDR3 length: 17
clone size: -
CDR3 protein: CASSHRDRPISGNTIYF
CDR3 DNA: TGTGCCAGCAGCCACCGGGACAGGCCAATCTCTGGAAACACCATATATTTT

D gene: TRBD1
V gene: TRBV25-1
J gene: TRBJ2-1
CDR3 length: 13
clone size: once
CDR3 protein: CASSEGQGVMQFF
CDR3 DNA: TGTGCCAGCAGTGAAGGACAGGGAGTTATGCAGTTCTTC

D gene: -
V gene: TRBV28
J gene: TRBJ1-5
CDR3 length: 17
clone size: -
CDR3 protein: CASSLIYGGPSNQPQHF
CDR3 DNA: TGTGCCAGCAGTTTAATTTACGGGGGACCTAGCAATCAGCCCCAGCATTTT

D gene: TRBD1
V gene: TRBV11-1
J gene: TRBJ2-3
CDR3 length: 16
clone size: -
CDR3 protein: CASSLGGTGHTDTQYF
CDR3 DNA: TGTGCCAGCAGCTTAGGAGGGACAGGTCACACAGATACGCAGTATTTT

D gene: -
V gene: TRBV28
J gene: TRBJ1-2
CDR3 length: 15
clone size: -
CDR3 protein: CASSLVNREVYGYTF
CDR3 DNA: TGTGCCAGCAGTTTGGTAAACAGGGAAGTCTATGGCTACACCTTC

D gene: -
V gene: TRBV20-1
J gene: TRBJ2-3
CDR3 length: 9
clone size: -
CDR3 protein: CSNGNTQYF
CDR3 DNA: TGCAGCAACGGGAATACGCAGTATTTT

D gene: TRBD1
V gene: TRBV27
J gene: TRBJ2-7
CDR3 length: 13
clone size: -
CDR3 protein: CASGDRGPYEQYF
CDR3 DNA: TGTGCCAGCGGGGACAGGGGACCCTACGAGCAGTACTTC

D gene: -
V gene: TRBV19
J gene: TRBJ1-2
CDR3 length: 13
clone size: -
CDR3 protein: CASSPDYIYGYTF
CDR3 DNA: TGTGCCAGTAGTCCGGACTATATCTATGGCTACACCTTC

D gene: TRBD1
V gene: TRBV6-5
J gene: TRBJ1-1
CDR3 length: 11
clone size: -
CDR3 protein: CASYTTGGAFF
CDR3 DNA: TGTGCCAGCTATACGACAGGGGGAGCTTTCTTT

D gene: TRBD2
V gene: TRBV7-9
J gene: TRBJ2-7
CDR3 length: 15
clone size: -
CDR3 protein: CASSDGTSVLYEQYF
CDR3 DNA: TGTGCCAGCAGCGACGGGACTAGCGTTCTCTACGAGCAGTACTTC

D gene: -
V gene: TRBV5-1
J gene: TRBJ2-1
CDR3 length: 17
clone size: -
CDR3 protein: CASYGQISTLPYNEQFF
CDR3 DNA: TGCGCCAGCTACGGACAGATTTCGACCCTACCCTACAATGAGCAGTTCTTC

D gene: TRBD2
V gene: TRBV5-1
J gene: TRBJ2-1
CDR3 length: 15
clone size: -
CDR3 protein: CASSSGTSGYNEQFF
CDR3 DNA: TGCGCCAGCAGCTCCGGGACTAGCGGCTACAATGAGCAGTTCTTC

D gene: -
V gene: TRBV6-1
J gene: TRBJ1-5
CDR3 length: 15
clone size: -
CDR3 protein: CASSERTVGNQPQHF
CDR3 DNA: TGTGCCAGCAGTGAACGGACAGTAGGCAATCAGCCCCAGCATTTT

D gene: TRBD1
V gene: TRBV19
J gene: TRBJ2-5
CDR3 length: 13
clone size: -
CDR3 protein: CASRDRGEETQYF
CDR3 DNA: TGTGCTAGCAGGGACAGGGGTGAAGAGACCCAGTACTTC

D gene: TRBD1
V gene: TRBV29-1
J gene: TRBJ2-3
CDR3 length: 14
clone size: -
CDR3 protein: CSVVDRGSTDTQYF
CDR3 DNA: TGCAGCGTCGTCGACAGGGGAAGCACAGATACGCAGTATTTT

D gene: TRBD2
V gene: TRBV10-3
J gene: TRBJ2-7
CDR3 length: 15
clone size: -
CDR3 protein: CAIGGLEGSSYEQYF
CDR3 DNA: TGTGCCATCGGAGGACTAGAGGGCAGCTCCTACGAGCAGTACTTC

D gene: -
V gene: TRBV2
J gene: TRBJ2-3
CDR3 length: 16
clone size: -
CDR3 protein: CASSEKGRGGTDTQYF
CDR3 DNA: TGTGCCAGCAGTGAGAAGGGCAGGGGAGGCACAGATACGCAGTATTTT

D gene: -
V gene: TRBV6-6
J gene: TRBJ1-1
CDR3 length: 14
clone size: -
CDR3 protein: CASSYSGHRTEAFF
CDR3 DNA: TGTGCCAGCAGTTACTCGGGGCACCGGACTGAAGCTTTCTTT

D gene: -
V gene: TRBV27
J gene: TRBJ1-2
CDR3 length: 13
clone size: -
CDR3 protein: CASSLSVNYGYTF
CDR3 DNA: TGTGCCAGCAGCCTAAGCGTAAACTATGGCTACACCTTC

D gene: TRBD2
V gene: TRBV6-4
J gene: TRBJ2-1
CDR3 length: 15
clone size: -
CDR3 protein: CASSSGTSNMDEQFF
CDR3 DNA: TGTGCCAGCAGTTCCGGGACTAGCAATATGGATGAGCAGTTCTTC

D gene: TRBD2
V gene: TRBV10-3
J gene: TRBJ2-5
CDR3 length: 15
clone size: -
CDR3 protein: CAISPGLAGQETQYF
CDR3 DNA: TGTGCCATCAGTCCAGGACTAGCGGGCCAAGAGACCCAGTACTTC

D gene: -
V gene: TRBV5-1
J gene: TRBJ2-2
CDR3 length: 13
clone size: -
CDR3 protein: CASSLEGVGELFF
CDR3 DNA: TGCGCCAGCAGCTTGGAAGGGGTCGGGGAGCTGTTTTTT

D gene: -
V gene: TRBV7-8
J gene: TRBJ2-3
CDR3 length: 16
clone size: -
CDR3 protein: CASSLWGRASTDTQYF
CDR3 DNA: TGTGCCAGCAGCTTATGGGGCAGGGCAAGCACAGATACGCAGTATTTT

D gene: TRBD1
V gene: TRBV19
J gene: TRBJ2-1
CDR3 length: 15
clone size: -
CDR3 protein: CASSPGTGIMNEQFF
CDR3 DNA: TGTGCCAGTAGCCCCGGGACAGGGATTATGAATGAGCAGTTCTTC

D gene: TRBD2
V gene: TRBV19
J gene: TRBJ2-7
CDR3 length: 14
clone size: few
CDR3 protein: CASTTSGSSYEQYF
CDR3 DNA: TGTGCCAGTACGACTAGCGGGAGTTCCTACGAGCAGTACTTC

D gene: TRBD2
V gene: TRBV18
J gene: TRBJ2-7
CDR3 length: 16
clone size: -
CDR3 protein: CASSPRSSGRPDEQYF
CDR3 DNA: TGTGCCAGCTCCCCACGTTCTAGCGGGCGTCCGGACGAGCAGTACTTC

D gene: TRBD1
V gene: TRBV11-2
J gene: TRBJ1-2
CDR3 length: 14
clone size: -
CDR3 protein: CASSFGTDNYGYTF
CDR3 DNA: TGTGCCAGCAGCTTCGGGACAGATAACTATGGCTACACCTTC

D gene: -
V gene: TRBV20-1
J gene: TRBJ2-7
CDR3 length: 11
clone size: -
CDR3 protein: CSASTFYEQYF
CDR3 DNA: TGCAGTGCTTCTACTTTCTACGAGCAGTACTTC